The sample holds one count of the clone carrying this T cell receptor beta chain. This entry comes from a study of blood T cell repertoires in COVID-19. J gave up 6 bases and V 1 base, and 8 bases lay outside the gene matches. Germline values: CDR1 SGHRS, CDR2 YFSETQ. There are 16 residues in the CDR3. Clones were read by immunoSEQ multiplex PCR, and TCRdb kept only the in-frame ones, dropping some. The sample has about 64,000 clones, roughly 78% seen once. The sequencing sample was made of peripheral blood. The clonotype originates from a man in his 60s with COVID-19, enrolled during active disease. V is TRBV5-1 and J is TRBJ2-3; 10 nucleotides agree with TRBD2. DNA for the CDR3: TGCGCCAGCAGCTTGTCCCCTAGCGGGAGCGGGGATACGCAGTATTTT. Amino acid sequence: CASSLSPSGSGDTQYF.